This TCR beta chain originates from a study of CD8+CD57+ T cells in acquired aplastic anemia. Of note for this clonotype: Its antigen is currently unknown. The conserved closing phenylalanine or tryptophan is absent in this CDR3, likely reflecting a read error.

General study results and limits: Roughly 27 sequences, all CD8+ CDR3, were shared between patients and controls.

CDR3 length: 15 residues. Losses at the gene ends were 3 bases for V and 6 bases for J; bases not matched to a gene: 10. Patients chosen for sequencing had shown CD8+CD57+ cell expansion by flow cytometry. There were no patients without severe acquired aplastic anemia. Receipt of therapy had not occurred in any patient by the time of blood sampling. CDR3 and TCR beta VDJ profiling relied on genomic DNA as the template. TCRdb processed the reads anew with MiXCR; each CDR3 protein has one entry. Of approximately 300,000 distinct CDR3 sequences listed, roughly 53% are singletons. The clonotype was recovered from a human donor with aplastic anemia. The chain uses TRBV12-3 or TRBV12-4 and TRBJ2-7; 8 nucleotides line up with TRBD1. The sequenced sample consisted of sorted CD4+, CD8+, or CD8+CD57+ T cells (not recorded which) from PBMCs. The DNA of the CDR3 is TGTGCCAGCAGTTTTTACGGGACAGGTCTCAGCGAGCAGTACCTC. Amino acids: CASSFYGTGLSEQYL.